This T cell receptor beta chain was documented in a study of T cell responses to AZD1222 COVID-19 vaccine. Study-level information: The study pooled second doses at about 4 or about 12 weeks.

Points from the study as a whole: When two AZD1222 doses had been given, Spike-specific TCR breadth and depth rose. Spike-wide vaccine-associated CD4 TCRs dominated at 160-218 and 743-854. Most donors were white British, females outnumbered males, and clonal diversity was possibly underestimated.

Trimming took off 3 bases at V and 4 bases at J, with 5 bases between the two ends. There are 12 residues in the CDR3. The germline CDR1 and CDR2 sequences are LGHNA and YNFKEQ. As for this clone: Its specificity is not known.

TCRdb's table, derived via immunoSEQ multiplex PCR, lists solely in-frame clones and lacks some. This sample has roughly 140,000 clones, with about 91% found just once. The receptor's source is an adult in good health. The rearrangement uses TRBV4-2 and TRBJ2-3; D is uncertain. The sequencing here drew on peripheral blood, taken on day 0 of AZD1222 vaccination. This CDR3 is CASSHTSDTQYF. The CDR3 DNA is TGTGCCAGCAGCCACACTTCAGATACGCAGTATTTT.